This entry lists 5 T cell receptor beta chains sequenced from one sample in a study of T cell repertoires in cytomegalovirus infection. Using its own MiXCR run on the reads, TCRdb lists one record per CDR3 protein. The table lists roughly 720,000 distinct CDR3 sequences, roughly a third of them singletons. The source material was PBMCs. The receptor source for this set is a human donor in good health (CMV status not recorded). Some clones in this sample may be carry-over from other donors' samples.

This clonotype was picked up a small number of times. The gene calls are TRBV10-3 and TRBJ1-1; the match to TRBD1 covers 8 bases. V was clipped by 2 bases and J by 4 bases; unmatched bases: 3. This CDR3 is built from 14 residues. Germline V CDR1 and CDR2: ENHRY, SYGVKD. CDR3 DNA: TGTGCCATCAGTGAGACTACAGGGGGCACTGAAGCTTTCTTT. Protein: CAISETTGGTEAFF.

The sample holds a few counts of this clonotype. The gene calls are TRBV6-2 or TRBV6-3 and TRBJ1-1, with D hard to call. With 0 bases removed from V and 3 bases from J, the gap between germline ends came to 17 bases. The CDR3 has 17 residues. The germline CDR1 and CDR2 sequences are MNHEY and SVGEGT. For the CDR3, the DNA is TGTGCCAGCAGTTACTCGGCCTCTGGGAGGATTTACACTGAAGCTTTCTTT. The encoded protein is CASSYSASGRIYTEAFF.

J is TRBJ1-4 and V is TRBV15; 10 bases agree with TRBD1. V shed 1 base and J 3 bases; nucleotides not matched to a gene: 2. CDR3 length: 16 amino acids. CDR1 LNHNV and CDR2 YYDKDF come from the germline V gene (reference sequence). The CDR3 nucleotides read TGTGCCACCAGCAGAGTCGGGACAGGGGCTAATGAAAAACTGTTTTTT. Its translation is CATSRVGTGANEKLFF.

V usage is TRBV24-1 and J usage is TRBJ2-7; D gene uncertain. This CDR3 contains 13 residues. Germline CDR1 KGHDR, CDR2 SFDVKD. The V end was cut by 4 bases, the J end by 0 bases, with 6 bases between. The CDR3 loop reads CATSDPNSYEQYF. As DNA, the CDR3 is TGTGCCACCAGTGACCCGAACTCCTACGAGCAGTACTTC.

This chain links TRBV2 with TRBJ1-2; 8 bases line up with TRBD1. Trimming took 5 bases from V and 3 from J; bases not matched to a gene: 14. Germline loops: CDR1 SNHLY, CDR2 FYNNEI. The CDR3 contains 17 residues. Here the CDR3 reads CASSKYTWTGRDYGYTF. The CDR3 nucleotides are TGTGCCAGCAGTAAATATACCTGGACAGGGCGGGACTATGGCTACACCTTC.